This entry features one T cell receptor beta chain sequence. The sample originates from a study of blood T cell repertoires in COVID-19. Study-wide background: Specimens from acute and convalescent COVID-19 originated in the United States, Italy and Spain. Sources were T cells, B-cell-depleted T cells, or PBMCs; the material itself was cDNA or gDNA.

Trimming removed 5 bases at V and 4 bases at J, with 14 bases between. The CDR3 is made up of 15 amino acids. Germline V gene data show CDR1 as KGHSH and CDR2 as LQKENI. Per the original data handling: By means of reference gene primer amplification, nucleated cell counts were estimated. Generated by immunoSEQ multiplex PCR, the TCRdb table keeps only in-frame clones and is missing some. That table furnishes V, J and clone size, whereas the DNA furnished D and trimming. The table includes about 62,000 clones, around nine tenths detected once. The genes are TRBV18 and TRBJ2-2, with a tentative D call TRBD2 (5 bases). This sequence was found in a man aged 65-85 years with acute or convalescent COVID-19. The sample comprised peripheral blood. The CDR3 loop is CASSSSPRGTGELFF. The DNA for the CDR3 is TGTGCCAGCTCATCTTCCCCTCGGGGCACCGGGGAGCTGTTTTTT.